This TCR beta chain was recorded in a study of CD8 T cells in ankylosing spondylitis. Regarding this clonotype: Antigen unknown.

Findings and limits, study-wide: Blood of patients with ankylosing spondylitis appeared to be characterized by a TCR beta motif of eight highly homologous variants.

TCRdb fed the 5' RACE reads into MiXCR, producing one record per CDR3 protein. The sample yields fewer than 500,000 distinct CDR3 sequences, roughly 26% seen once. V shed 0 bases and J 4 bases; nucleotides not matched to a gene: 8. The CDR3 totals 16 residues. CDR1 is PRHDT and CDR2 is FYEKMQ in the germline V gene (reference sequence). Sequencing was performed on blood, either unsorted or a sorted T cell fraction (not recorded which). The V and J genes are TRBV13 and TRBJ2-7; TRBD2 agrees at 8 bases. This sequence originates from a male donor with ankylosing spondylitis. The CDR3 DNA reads TGTGCCAGCAGCTTAGGTGGACGGGGGGGCGAGTACGAGCAGTACTTC. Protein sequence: CASSLGGRGGEYEQYF.